Sequencing of this TCR beta chain was carried out in a study of a mutant IDH1 vaccine in newly diagnosed glioma. The time point is: week 35, safety follow-up. Topical imiquimod accompanied each vaccine dose, which consisted of 300 ug of mutant IDH1 20-mer peptide. Points on this clone: Its cognate antigen is unknown.

The assay was immunoSEQ multiplex PCR, and TCRdb's table has in-frame clones only and misses some. This sample has tens of thousands of clones, with more than 75% found just once. Germline loops: CDR1 SGHRS, CDR2 YFSETQ. Unmatched junction bases numbered 9, after V lost 0 bases and J lost 10 bases. The CDR3 is made up of 16 amino acids. This clonotype was obtained from a middle-aged man with glioma. This chain joins TRBV5-1 and TRBJ1-6, with TRBD1 matching over 8 bases. This material consisted of PBMCs, taken from a glioma patient whose treatment included an IDH1 peptide vaccine. The CDR3 region is CASSLAGQGGGSPLHF. The CDR3 nucleotides read TGCGCCAGCAGCTTGGCCGGACAGGGCGGTGGATCACCCCTCCACTTT.